The clone carrying this TCR beta chain was seen ten or more times. The antigen is undetermined. The data were taken from a study of T-cell reconstitution after alpha-beta-depleted transplantation in children. The germline V gene has CDR1 LGHDT and CDR2 YNNKEL (reference sequence). Trimming pared 2 bases from V and 4 bases from J, leaving 11 bases between. CDR3 length: 14 amino acids. Study-wide findings and caveats: Several hundred rapidly expanded clones from non-depleted graft cells reportedly supplied alpha-beta T cells about two months post-transplant. From newly produced T cells came most of the T-cell counts and diversity one year after transplant.

During its preparation, the TCRbeta library received unique molecular identifiers. MiXCR, run by TCRdb on the PCR reads, gives a single entry per CDR3 protein. This sample has roughly 200,000 distinct CDR3 sequences, with around 9.9% found just once. This sequence was found in a child in the first two years of life with acute myeloid leukemia, due to receive a stem cell transplant. The V gene is TRBV3-1, the J gene TRBJ1-2; D gene uncertain. The input for sequencing was PBMCs, taken before TCRalphabeta/CD19-depleted stem cell transplant. CDR3 DNA sequence: TGTGCCAGCAGCCAATACGAGGACGGCTATGGCTACACCTTC. Amino acids: CASSQYEDGYGYTF.